The clone carrying this T cell receptor (beta chain) showed up just a few times. Its cognate antigen is unknown. This specimen comes from a study of somatic mutations in cytotoxic T cells in rheumatoid arthritis. Study findings and constraints: More than 20% of CD8+ cells belonged to the largest clone in about an eighth of the 65 patients.

The CDR3 runs 15 residues. Germline values: CDR1 SEHNR, CDR2 FQNEAQ (reference sequence). V lost 5 bases, J lost 4 bases, and 11 bases stayed unmatched. Clones were read by immunoSEQ multiplex PCR, and TCRdb kept only the in-frame ones, dropping some. The sample records 10,000 to 15,000 clones, about 83% being singletons. This receptor was taken from an adult with rheumatoid arthritis. This rearrangement joins TRBV7-9 to TRBJ2-7; 7 bases fit TRBD1. Sample: CD8+ T cells sorted from blood. In DNA, the CDR3 is TGTGCCAGCAGCCCGGAGACAGGGTTTAGATACGAGCAGTACTTC. Translated: CASSPETGFRYEQYF. Full variable domain (rest looked up from reference TRBV7-9 and TRBJ2-7): DTGVSQNPRHKITKRGQNVTFRCDPISEHNRLYWYRQTLGQGPEFLTYFQNEAQLEKSRLLSDRFSAERPKGSFSTLEIQRTEQGDSAMYLCASSPETGFRYEQYFGPGTRLTVT.